Listed here are 23 T cell receptor beta chains from one sample, sequenced in a study of T cells after yellow fever vaccination. TCRdb re-called the 5' RACE reads through MiXCR, storing one row per CDR3 protein. The table includes approximately 160,000 distinct CDR3 sequences, about a tenth detected once. The sample consisted of CD8+ T cells sorted from PBMCs, taken 45 days after the yellow fever booster vaccination. These receptors were taken from a man aged 18 to 30 who received the YFV17D yellow fever vaccine.

This clonotype was counted only a few times. The chain uses TRBV5-1 and TRBJ2-1; a possible D gene is TRBD1 (6 bases). Between the trimmed V and J ends, which lost 3 bases and 9 bases, there was a span of 16 bases. The CDR3 is 14 residues long. CDR1 and CDR2 from the germline V gene are SGHRS and YFSETQ. For the CDR3, the DNA is TGCGCCAGCAGCTCAATTGATAGGGGGATTGAGCAGTTCTTC. Translated: CASSSIDRGIEQFF.

This rearrangement joins TRBV20-1 to TRBJ1-4; D is undetermined. This CDR3 region has 15 residues. In germline, CDR1 is DFQATT, CDR2 SNEGSKA (reference sequence). The V and J ends lost 4 bases and 8 bases respectively, with 20 bases between them. CDR3 amino acids: CSATDVLLLGEKLFF. CDR3 nucleotides: TGCAGTGCTACAGATGTACTTCTCCTTGGGGAAAAACTGTTTTTT.

The V call is TRBV5-6, the J call TRBJ2-3, with TRBD2 matching over 7 bases. Germline V gene sequence: CDR1 SGHDT, CDR2 YYEEEE. Trimming at V came to 4 bases and at J to 9 bases, leaving 5 bases not matched to a gene. The CDR3 has 12 residues. In DNA, the CDR3 is TGTGCCAGCAGCCTGGGAGGGACGACGCAGTATTTT. This encodes CASSLGGTTQYF.

The gene calls are TRBV11-2 and TRBJ1-1, with D possibly TRBD1 on 5 matching bases. The germline gives CDR1 SGHAT, CDR2 FQNNGV. The CDR3 is 18 amino acids. V was pared by 4 bases and J by 1 base, with 22 bases between. The CDR3 reads CASSSLRPRSTGNTEAFF. CDR3 DNA sequence: TGTGCCAGCAGCTCCCTACGGCCCCGCTCTACAGGGAACACTGAAGCTTTCTTT.

This clonotype was counted only a few times. V is TRBV24-1 and J is TRBJ2-1, with D perhaps matching TRBD1 or TRBD2 (5 bases each). Germline V gives CDR1 KGHDR, CDR2 SFDVKD. V gave up 1 base and J gave up 10 bases, with 10 bases separating them. The CDR3 sequence is 13 residues long. The CDR3 DNA reads TGTGCCACCAGTGATTTACTCAGGGACGAGCAGTTCTTC. This codes for CATSDLLRDEQFF.

The chain links TRBV12-3 or TRBV12-4 to TRBJ1-4, with D unclear. CDR3 length equals 12 residues. V was shortened by 0 bases and J by 12 bases, with 8 bases between the two germline ends. The CDR3 spells CASSLARMQLFF. Written as DNA, the CDR3 is TGTGCCAGCAGTTTAGCAAGAATGCAACTGTTTTTT.

The sample holds a few counts of this clonotype. This chain joins TRBV29-1 and TRBJ2-3; 7 nucleotides align to TRBD2. The CDR3 runs to 17 residues. J was trimmed by 1 base and V by 7 bases; bases with no gene match: 17. Germline CDR1 reads SQVTM; CDR2 reads ANQGSEA. CDR3 region: CSARVGGQRGGTDTQYF. As DNA, the CDR3 is TGCAGCGCAAGAGTCGGGGGTCAACGGGGGGGCACAGATACGCAGTATTTT.

The J gene is TRBJ2-5, the V gene TRBV11-2; 7 bases match TRBD1. The V and J ends lost 3 bases and 5 bases, in that order; junction bases with no gene match: 3. The CDR3 is made up of 13 amino acids. Per germline, CDR1 SGHAT and CDR2 FQNNGV. The CDR3 coding sequence is TGTGCCAGCAGCTTGACAGGGCGGGAGACCCAGTACTTC. Translating it yields CASSLTGRETQYF. The whole variable domain, filled in from reference TRBV11-2 and TRBJ2-5, reads EAGVAQSPRYKIIEKRQSVAFWCNPISGHATLYWYQQILGQGPKLLIQFQNNGVVDDSQLPKDRFSAERLKGVDSTLKIQPAKLEDSAVYLCASSLTGRETQYFGPGTRLLVL.

This clonotype was seen only a few times. This rearrangement joins TRBV6-2 or TRBV6-3 to TRBJ1-5; no reliable D call. Germline V gives CDR1 MNHEY, CDR2 SVGEGT. Trimming removed 2 bases at V and 0 bases at J, with 8 bases between. The CDR3 contains 15 residues. The CDR3 region is CASSYEGDSNQPQHF. The CDR3 nucleotides read TGTGCCAGCAGTTACGAGGGAGATAGCAATCAGCCCCAGCATTTT.

This clonotype was seen many times. The chain links TRBV4-1 to TRBJ1-5, with 9 nucleotides matching TRBD1. J lost 5 bases, V lost 0 bases, and 8 bases had no gene match. The CDR3 consists of 17 residues. Germline V CDR1 and CDR2: MGHRA, YSYEKL. CDR3 sequence (DNA): TGCGCCAGCAGCCAAGATTGGGACAGGGCGTTTGATCAGCCCCAGCATTTT. Translating gives CASSQDWDRAFDQPQHF.

There are a few counts of this clonotype. The chain has TRBV12-3 or TRBV12-4 and TRBJ1-1; D not certain. The CDR3 length is 13 residues. V was cut by 3 bases and J by 3 bases, with 8 bases left in between. The CDR3 region is CASSLGRHTEAFF. The CDR3, as DNA: TGTGCCAGCAGTTTGGGCCGCCACACTGAAGCTTTCTTT.

This clonotype was counted between two and nine times. This chain joins TRBV7-9 and TRBJ2-2; maybe TRBD1 (5 bases). Germline CDR1 SEHNR, CDR2 FQNEAQ (reference sequence). V was cut by 7 bases and J by 6 bases, with 18 bases left in between. This CDR3 has 15 amino acids. The CDR3 DNA reads TGTGCCAGCACACCGGAGAATGGACATCCCGGGGAGCTGTTTTTT. It is translated as CASTPENGHPGELFF. Combining the CDR3 with reference TRBV7-9 and TRBJ2-2 gives the whole variable domain DTGVSQNPRHKITKRGQNVTFRCDPISEHNRLYWYRQTLGQGPEFLTYFQNEAQLEKSRLLSDRFSAERPKGSFSTLEIQRTEQGDSAMYLCASTPENGHPGELFFGEGSRLTVL.

This clonotype has more than one count but fewer than ten. The chain joins TRBV11-2 to TRBJ2-7; D possibly corresponds to TRBD2 (6 bases). The V gene's germline CDR1 is SGHAT and CDR2 FQNNGV. This CDR3 is built from 12 residues. Trimming pared 4 bases from V and 2 bases from J, leaving 6 bases between. CDR3 in amino acids: CASSSGAYEQYV. The CDR3 DNA follows: TGTGCCAGCAGCTCGGGGGCCTACGAGCAGTACGTC.

This clonotype was seen only a few times. The chain links TRBV11-2 to TRBJ2-3, with D tentatively TRBD2 (5 bases). V lost 2 bases to trimming and J lost 0 bases, with 18 bases between them. Germline loops: CDR1 SGHAT, CDR2 FQNNGV. CDR3 size: 18 residues. The CDR3 DNA reads as TGTGCCAGCAGCTTATTTCGTGGGGAGAGACATAGCACAGATACGCAGTATTTT. It codes for CASSLFRGERHSTDTQYF.

This clonotype was observed a few times. The chain couples TRBV25-1 to TRBJ2-2; D not certain. Germline V CDR1 and CDR2: MGHDK, SYGVNS. The germline V and J ends were trimmed by 2 bases and 4 bases, with 2 bases remaining between them. The CDR3 length is 12 residues. CDR3: CASSEITGELFF. The DNA of the CDR3 is TGTGCCAGCAGTGAAATCACCGGGGAGCTGTTTTTT.

The rearrangement uses TRBV20-1 and TRBJ2-3; D unclear. This CDR3 contains 13 residues. The V end lost 3 bases, the J end lost 2 bases, and 9 bases lay between the germline ends. Germline V gene data show CDR1 as DFQATT and CDR2 as SNEGSKA (reference sequence). CDR3: CSARQVDTDTQYF. In DNA form, the CDR3 reads TGCAGTGCTAGGCAGGTCGACACAGATACGCAGTATTTT.

The table lists this clonotype with many counts. This chain joins TRBV15 and TRBJ2-2; D is possibly TRBD1 (6 bases). Trimming stripped 8 bases from V and 6 bases from J, with 13 bases between. This CDR3 has 13 residues. Germline loops: CDR1 LNHNV, CDR2 YYDKDF (reference sequence). The CDR3 reads CATGAGVPGELFF. The CDR3 nucleotides are TGTGCCACCGGCGCAGGGGTTCCCGGGGAGCTGTTTTTT.

Only a few counts were recorded for this clonotype. The V call is TRBV4-1, the J call TRBJ2-2; D may correspond to TRBD1 or TRBD2 (5 bases each). This CDR3 is built from 17 residues. Looked up from germline, CDR1 is MGHRA and CDR2 is YSYEKL. Trimming removed 4 bases from V and 4 bases from J, with 19 bases in between. This CDR3 is CASSLSRVVRGTGELFF. The CDR3 DNA reads TGCGCCAGCAGCCTCTCGCGGGTCGTAAGGGGCACCGGGGAGCTGTTTTTT.

This clonotype was seen many times. This chain links TRBV5-1 with TRBJ2-1; D is perhaps TRBD2 (5 bases). This CDR3 comprises 14 residues. V was shortened by 0 bases and J by 9 bases, with 13 bases between the two germline ends. Germline V gene data show CDR1 as SGHRS and CDR2 as YFSETQ. The DNA of the CDR3 is TGCGCCAGCAGCTTGGGAGAGGGTCTCAGTGAGCAGTTCTTC. Its translation is CASSLGEGLSEQFF.

This clonotype has ten or more counts. This rearrangement joins TRBV5-1 to TRBJ1-1, with D hard to call. Germline assignment: CDR1 SGHRS and CDR2 YFSETQ. Trimming cost V 3 bases and J 14 bases, with 14 bases left between them. The CDR3 is 11 residues long. CDR3 DNA: TGCGCCAGCAGCTACGGCCAGACCCCGTTCTTT. Protein sequence: CASSYGQTPFF. The entire variable domain, with the rest obtained from reference TRBV5-1 and TRBJ1-1, is as follows: KAGVTQTPRYLIKTRGQQVTLSCSPISGHRSVSWYQQTPGQGLQFLFEYFSETQRNKGNFPGRFSGRQFSNSRSEMNVSTLELGDSALYLCASSYGQTPFFGQGTRLTVV.

The rearrangement uses TRBV12-3 or TRBV12-4 and TRBJ2-2; 7 bases are shared with TRBD1. V gave up 8 bases and J gave up 4 bases; unmatched junction bases: 7. The length of the CDR3 is 14 residues. The CDR3 DNA reads as TGTGCCAGCCGTAGGGCAGGGGGCACCGGGGAGCTGTTTTTT. Its translation is CASRRAGGTGELFF.

This clonotype was detected only once. The chain links TRBV4-3 to TRBJ2-4; D is tentatively TRBD1 or TRBD2 (5 bases each). CDR1 and CDR2 (germline): LGHNA, YSLEER. Trimming took 1 base from V and 8 from J, leaving 15 bases between them. This CDR3 contains 15 residues. The CDR3 nucleotides are TGCGCCAGCAGCCAAGCGGGGCAGCCGGAGGACATTCAGTACTTC. Translation gives CASSQAGQPEDIQYF.

The genes are TRBV12-3 or TRBV12-4 and TRBJ2-1; possible D gene TRBD2, 6 bases. This CDR3 is built from 16 residues. V dropped 5 bases and J dropped 5 bases, with 19 bases sitting between them. The CDR3 DNA reads as TGTGCCAGCAGTCTTCCCGGGACTTTAGGCCACAATGAGCAGTTCTTC. As protein: CASSLPGTLGHNEQFF.